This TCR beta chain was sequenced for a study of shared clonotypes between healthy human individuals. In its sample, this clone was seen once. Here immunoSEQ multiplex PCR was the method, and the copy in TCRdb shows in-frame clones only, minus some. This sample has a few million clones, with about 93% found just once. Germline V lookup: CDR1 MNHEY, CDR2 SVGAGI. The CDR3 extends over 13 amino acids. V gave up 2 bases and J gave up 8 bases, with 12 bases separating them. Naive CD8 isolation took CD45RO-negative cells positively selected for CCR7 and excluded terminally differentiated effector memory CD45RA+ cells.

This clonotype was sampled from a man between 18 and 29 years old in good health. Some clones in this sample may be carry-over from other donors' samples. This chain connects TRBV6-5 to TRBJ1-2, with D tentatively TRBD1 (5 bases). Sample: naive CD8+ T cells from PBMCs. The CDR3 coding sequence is TGTGCCAGCAGTTACCCCGGGGGAGCCGGCTACACCTTC. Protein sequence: CASSYPGGAGYTF.